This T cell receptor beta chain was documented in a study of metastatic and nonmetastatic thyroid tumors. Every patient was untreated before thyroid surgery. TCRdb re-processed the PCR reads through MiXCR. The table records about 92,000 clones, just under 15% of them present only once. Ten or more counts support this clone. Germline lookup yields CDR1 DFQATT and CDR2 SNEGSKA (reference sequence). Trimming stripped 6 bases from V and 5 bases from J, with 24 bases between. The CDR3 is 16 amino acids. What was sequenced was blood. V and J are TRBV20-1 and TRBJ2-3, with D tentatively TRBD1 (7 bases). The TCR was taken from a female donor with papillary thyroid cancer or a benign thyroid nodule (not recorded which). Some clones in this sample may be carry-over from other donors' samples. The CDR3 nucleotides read TGCAGTGCCACCGGCCGCCGACAGGGCGGGGTAGATACGCAGTATTTT. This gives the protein CSATGRRQGGVDTQYF.